The 16 T cell receptor beta chains listed next were all sequenced from one sample in a study of blood T cell repertoires in COVID-19. Repertoires were generated with immunoSEQ multiplex PCR, while TCRdb's copy carries only in-frame clones and drops some. The sample has about 150,000 clones; 70% to 90% are singletons. Sequencing was done on a sample of PBMCs or T cells enriched from blood (not recorded which). These TCRs come from a man aged 45-65 years who had recovered from COVID-19.

This chain uses TRBV27 with TRBJ2-5, with 9 nucleotides matching TRBD1. The germline CDR1 and CDR2 sequences are MNHEY and SMNVEV (reference sequence). J was trimmed by 4 bases and V by 8 bases; bases with no gene match: 11. The CDR3 has 15 residues. The chain's CDR3 is CASAGTGGGRETQYF. The CDR3 DNA reads TGTGCCAGCGCCGGTACAGGGGGCGGGCGAGAGACCCAGTACTTC.

The chain combines TRBV18 with TRBJ2-2; possible D gene TRBD1, 6 bases. Trimming cost V 1 base and J 0 bases, with 18 bases left between them. This CDR3 has 19 residues. The germline CDR1 and CDR2 sequences are KGHSH and LQKENI. The CDR3 spells CASSPLGAGVRPNTGELFF. CDR3 in DNA: TGTGCCAGCTCACCACTCGGAGCAGGGGTGAGACCGAACACCGGGGAGCTGTTTTTT. The whole variable domain, filled in from reference TRBV18 and TRBJ2-2, reads NAGVMQNPRHLVRRRGQEARLRCSPMKGHSHVYWYRQLPEEGLKFMVYLQKENIIDESGMPKERFSAEFPKEGPSILRIQQVVRGDSAAYFCASSPLGAGVRPNTGELFFGEGSRLTVL.

This chain joins TRBV10-3 and TRBJ1-6; 8 bases map to TRBD1. This CDR3 comprises 15 residues. The V and J ends lost 2 bases and 7 bases, in that order; junction bases with no gene match: 4. Germline CDR1 ENHRY, CDR2 SYGVKD. The CDR3 is CAISETTGENSPLHF. The CDR3 DNA follows: TGTGCCATCAGTGAGACGACAGGGGAAAATTCACCCCTCCACTTT.

The rearrangement joins TRBV6-6 to TRBJ2-5; 8 positions match TRBD2. The CDR3 contains 16 residues. In germline, CDR1 is MNHNY, CDR2 SVGAGI (reference sequence). Trimming removed 4 bases from V and 7 bases from J; junction bases left unmatched: 14. The CDR3 coding sequence is TGTGCCAGCAGTTCGTCCGACTACCGACTAGCGACGACCCAGTACTTC. Its translation: CASSSSDYRLATTQYF.

CDR3 amino acids: CASSPVGGKSSYEQYV. The CDR3, as DNA: TGTGCCAGCAGCCCAGTGGGGGGTAAAAGCTCCTACGAGCAGTACGTC. The V gene is TRBV28, the J gene TRBJ2-7; TRBD2 is a possible D gene (6 bases). The ends were cut back, 6 bases at V and 0 bases at J, with 18 bases in the middle. Looked up from germline, CDR1 is MDHEN and CDR2 is SYDVKM. This CDR3 spans 16 amino acids.

In regard to this clone: A read error is likely here: a far larger clone is one base away. The chain has TRBV3-1 (or the pseudogene TRBV3-2) and TRBJ1-6; TRBD1 agrees at 7 bases. The trim removed 4 bases at V and 9 bases at J, leaving 3 bases unmatched. The V gene's germline CDR1 is LGHDT and CDR2 YNNKEL (reference sequence). This CDR3 contains 13 residues. As DNA, the CDR3 is TGTGCCAGCAGCCCTAACAGGGGTTCACCCCTCCACTTT. Encoded protein: CASSPNRGSPLHF.

V usage is TRBV7-8 and J usage is TRBJ2-7, with a tentative D call TRBD2 (6 bases). Germline assignment: CDR1 SGHVS and CDR2 FQNEAQ. V was trimmed by 5 bases and J by 6 bases, leaving 20 bases between them. The length of the CDR3 is 15 residues. The CDR3 loop reads CASSPDGFGGVEQYV. CDR3 DNA: TGTGCCAGCAGCCCCGACGGGTTCGGGGGTGTCGAGCAGTACGTC.

Only one count was recorded for this clone. V usage is TRBV7-8 and J usage is TRBJ1-2; 7 bases agree with TRBD1. CDR3 size: 16 residues. In germline, CDR1 is SGHVS, CDR2 FQNEAQ. V lost 5 bases, J lost 0 bases, and 9 bases stayed unmatched. For the CDR3, the DNA is TGTGCCAGCAGCCGCGGAACCGGGACAGCTAACTATGGCTACACCTTC. It translates to CASSRGTGTANYGYTF.

The gene calls are TRBV2 and TRBJ1-2; tentatively, D is TRBD1 (6 bases). CDR3 length: 14 amino acids. Germline V CDR1 and CDR2: SNHLY, FYNNEI. V was shortened by 7 bases and J by 0 bases, with 12 bases between the two germline ends. The CDR3 loop reads CASNRDISNYGYTF. CDR3 bases: TGTGCCAGCAATCGGGACATCTCTAACTATGGCTACACCTTC.

This chain joins TRBV7-2 and TRBJ2-5, with a tentative D call TRBD2 (5 bases). Trimming took 5 bases from V and 2 from J, leaving 21 bases between them. CDR1 is SGHTA, CDR2 FQGNSA, per germline. This CDR3 comprises 17 residues. The CDR3 spells CASSQSGRPRGQETQYF. In nucleotides, the CDR3 is TGTGCCAGCAGCCAATCCGGCAGGCCTAGAGGGCAAGAGACCCAGTACTTC.

The V and J genes are TRBV5-4 and TRBJ1-1; D remains ambiguous. Germline assignment: CDR1 SGHNT and CDR2 YYREEE (reference sequence). Trimming cost V 2 bases and J 2 bases, with 10 bases left between them. The CDR3 covers 14 residues. CDR3 nucleotides: TGTGCCAGCAGCTTCGGGAACATAAACACTGAAGCTTTCTTT. It encodes CASSFGNINTEAFF.

The rearrangement uses TRBV9 and TRBJ1-3; no clear D gene. The ends were cut back, 4 bases at V and 0 bases at J, with 11 bases in the middle. Per the germline V gene, CDR1 is SGDLS and CDR2 is YYNGEE. This CDR3 has 15 amino acids. The CDR3 DNA reads TGTGCCAGCAGCCATGTGGCTGACTCTGGAAACACCATATATTTT. It yields the protein CASSHVADSGNTIYF.

The chain uses TRBV6-1 and TRBJ1-2; D remains ambiguous. The CDR3 extends over 14 amino acids. V was pared by 2 bases and J by 4 bases, with 11 bases between. The germline CDR1 and CDR2 sequences are MNHNS and SASEGT. The CDR3 here is CASSEYGRRYGYTF. In DNA, the CDR3 is TGTGCCAGCAGTGAATATGGCAGGCGCTATGGCTACACCTTC.

This clone was detected only once. The gene calls are TRBV28 and TRBJ2-2; maybe TRBD2 (7 bases). V gave up 4 bases and J gave up 2 bases, with 20 bases separating them. The CDR3 totals 18 residues. Germline values: CDR1 MDHEN, CDR2 SYDVKM. In DNA form, the CDR3 reads TGTGCCAGCAGTTCATCAAACGGGGGGCCCCGTAACACCGGGGAGCTGTTTTTT. Protein sequence: CASSSSNGGPRNTGELFF.

A few counts support this clone. J is TRBJ2-3 and V is TRBV5-6; 9 bases fit TRBD2. Germline values: CDR1 SGHDT, CDR2 YYEEEE. CDR3 size: 16 residues. V shed 3 bases, J shed 4 bases, and the junction held 9 bases outside the gene matches. The CDR3 spells CASSSSASGVADTQYF. CDR3 sequence (DNA): TGTGCCAGCAGCTCATCCGCTAGCGGGGTGGCAGATACGCAGTATTTT.

The V call is TRBV10-1, the J call TRBJ1-1; 10 bases are shared with TRBD1. The germline V gene has CDR1 WNHNN and CDR2 SYGVQD (reference sequence). The J segment lost 0 bases and the V segment lost 2 bases, leaving 12 bases of the junction unmatched. The CDR3 is made up of 19 amino acids. The CDR3 nucleotides read TGCGCCAGCAGTGAGACCAGCTCTGGACAGGGGGTTCTGAACACTGAAGCTTTCTTT. Its protein product is CASSETSSGQGVLNTEAFF.